Shown below are 10 T cell receptor beta chains from a single sample sequenced in a study of T cell responses to AZD1222 COVID-19 vaccine. Measured with immunoSEQ multiplex PCR; TCRdb has only the in-frame clones, and not every one. The sample lists roughly 100,000 clones, more than 70% occurring once. The sample was peripheral blood, taken on day 0 of AZD1222 vaccination. Receptors originate from an adult in good health.

This clone was detected once. The J gene is TRBJ1-2, the V gene TRBV6-5, with 7 bases matching TRBD1. From germline, CDR1 is MNHEY and CDR2 SVGAGI. CDR3 length equals 15 residues. The V gene end was trimmed by 0 bases and the J gene end by 3 bases; junction bases not matched to a gene: 4. The CDR3 nucleotides are TGTGCCAGCAGTTACTCGAGGGGACAGTACTATGGCTACACCTTC. Translated: CASSYSRGQYYGYTF.

The chain uses TRBV6-1 and TRBJ1-2; no reliable D call. V lost 2 bases, J lost 8 bases, and 6 bases lay in between. The V gene's germline CDR1 is MNHNS and CDR2 SASEGT. The CDR3 spans 11 residues. CDR3 DNA: TGTGCCAGCAGTGAACGCGGAGGCTACACCTTC. This gives the protein CASSERGGYTF.

This clone was observed a single time. The chain joins TRBV5-8 to TRBJ2-3; D gene ambiguous. The CDR3 runs to 13 residues. V lost 0 bases and J 8 bases, leaving 10 bases between the germline ends. CDR1 and CDR2 (germline): SGHTS, YDEGEE. The chain's CDR3 is CASSLEAGRTQYF. The CDR3 DNA is TGTGCCAGCAGCTTGGAAGCCGGACGTACGCAGTATTTT.

In its sample, this clone was seen a few times. The chain links TRBV7-3 to TRBJ2-1; 7 nucleotides agree with TRBD2. Germline-derived CDR1 and CDR2 are SGHTA and FQGTGA. The CDR3 is 15 residues long. The V segment lost 1 base and the J segment 0 bases; nucleotides outside the gene matches: 0. CDR3 sequence: CASSLSGGSYNEQFF. The CDR3 bases are TGTGCCAGCAGCTTAAGCGGGGGCTCCTACAATGAGCAGTTCTTC.

The chain is built from TRBV27 and TRBJ2-1; 8 positions agree with TRBD2. The CDR3 consists of 15 residues. Trimming cost V 8 bases and J 8 bases; bases outside gene matches: 14. Germline V gene lookup returns CDR1 MNHEY and CDR2 SMNVEV (reference sequence). This CDR3 is CASRPTSGKRHEQFF. In nucleotides, the CDR3 is TGTGCCAGCCGCCCCACTAGCGGAAAAAGGCATGAGCAGTTCTTC.

The chain joins TRBV6-5 to TRBJ2-7, with 8 bases identical to TRBD2. The V segment lost 6 bases and the J segment 2 bases; nucleotides outside the gene matches: 9. The CDR3 spans 15 residues. CDR1 is MNHEY and CDR2 is SVGAGI in the germline V gene. CDR3 loop: CASRATSGAPYEQYF. As DNA, the CDR3 is TGTGCCAGCAGAGCTACTAGCGGAGCACCCTACGAGCAGTACTTC.

This clone was observed a handful of times. The chain links TRBV18 to TRBJ2-7, with D possibly being TRBD1 (6 bases). Germline CDR1 is KGHSH and CDR2 is LQKENI. The CDR3 has 15 residues. V shed 0 bases and J shed 2 bases, with 11 bases lying between them. The CDR3 loop reads CASSPPAGAAYEQYF. Here the CDR3 DNA reads TGTGCCAGCTCACCACCAGCAGGGGCAGCCTACGAGCAGTACTTC.

This chain links TRBV21-1 with TRBJ1-1; TRBD1 is the table's D call and was not checked against the DNA. TRBV21-1 is labeled a pseudogene. The CDR3 spans 13 residues. CDR3 DNA: TGTGCCAGCAGCTCGCACAGGGTGAGTGAAGCTTTCTTT. It codes for CASSSHRVSEAFF.

The chain recombines TRBV18 with TRBJ1-2; no firm D call. V was pared by 4 bases and J by 8 bases, with 14 bases between. CDR3 length: 13 residues. Germline V gene sequence: CDR1 KGHSH, CDR2 LQKENI. The CDR3 protein is CASSRGPNEGYTF. The CDR3 nucleotides are TGTGCCAGCTCACGCGGGCCTAACGAGGGCTACACCTTC.

The chain couples TRBV5-1 to TRBJ1-4; 7 positions agree with TRBD1. The V gene's germline CDR1 is SGHRS and CDR2 YFSETQ. This CDR3 spans 14 amino acids. Trimming cost V 7 bases and J 5 bases; bases outside gene matches: 8. The CDR3 sequence: CASGTGQQNEKLFF. In nucleotides, the CDR3 is TGCGCCAGCGGAACGGGACAGCAGAATGAAAAACTGTTTTTT.